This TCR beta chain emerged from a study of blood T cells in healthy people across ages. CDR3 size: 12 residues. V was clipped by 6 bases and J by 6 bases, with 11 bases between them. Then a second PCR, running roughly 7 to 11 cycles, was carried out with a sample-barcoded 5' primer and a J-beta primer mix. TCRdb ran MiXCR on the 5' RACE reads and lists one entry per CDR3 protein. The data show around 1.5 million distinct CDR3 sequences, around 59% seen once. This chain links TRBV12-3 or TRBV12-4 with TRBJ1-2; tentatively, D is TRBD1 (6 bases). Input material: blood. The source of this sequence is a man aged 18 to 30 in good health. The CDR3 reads CASRPRQDGYTF. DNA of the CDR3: TGTGCCAGCAGGCCGCGACAGGATGGCTACACCTTC.